The T cell receptor beta chain described here comes from a study of cytomegalovirus exposure and HLA in healthy donors. Study-wide results and limits: In a later analysis, TCR beta V- and J-gene trimming was associated with a missense DCLRE1C variant. HLA alleles showed associations with 16,951 TCR beta sequences in a later analysis, at a 0.05 false discovery rate.

Donors were ostensibly healthy at sampling, although undocumented immune exposures were probable. PCR was performed using 60 Vbeta and 13 Jbeta primers. Libraries were prepared by immunoSEQ multiplex PCR; TCRdb keeps only in-frame clonotypes and omits some of them. The profile shows 90,000 to 110,000 clones, approximately 69% of them singletons. Remarks on this clone: Its specificity is unknown.

The germline V gene encodes CDR1 LNHDA and CDR2 SQIVND (reference sequence). Trimming removed 6 bases from V and 2 bases from J; junction bases left unmatched: 8. This CDR3 is 15 amino acids long. The TCR originated in a man younger than 40 in good health and CMV-seronegative. Sequenced input: PBMCs. The chain is built from TRBV19 and TRBJ2-3, with 7 bases aligning to TRBD1. The CDR3 DNA follows: TGTGCCAGTAGGGGATTCAGGGGGAACACAGATACGCAGTATTTT. This encodes CASRGFRGNTDTQYF.